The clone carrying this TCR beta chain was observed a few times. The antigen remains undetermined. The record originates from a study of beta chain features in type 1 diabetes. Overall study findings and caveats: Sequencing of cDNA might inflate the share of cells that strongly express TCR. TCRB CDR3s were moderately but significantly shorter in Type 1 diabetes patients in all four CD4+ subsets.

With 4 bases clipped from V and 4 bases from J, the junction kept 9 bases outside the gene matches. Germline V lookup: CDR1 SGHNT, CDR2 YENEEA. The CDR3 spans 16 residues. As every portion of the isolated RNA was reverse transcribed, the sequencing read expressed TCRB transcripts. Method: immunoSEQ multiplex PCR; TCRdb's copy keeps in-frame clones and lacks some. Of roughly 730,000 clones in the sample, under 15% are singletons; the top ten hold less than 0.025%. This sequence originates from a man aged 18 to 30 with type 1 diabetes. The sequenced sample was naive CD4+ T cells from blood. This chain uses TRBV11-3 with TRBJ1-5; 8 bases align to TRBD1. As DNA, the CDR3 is TGTGCCAGCAGCTCCCTTGCAGGGGGCGTTAATCAGCCCCAGCATTTT. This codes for CASSSLAGGVNQPQHF.